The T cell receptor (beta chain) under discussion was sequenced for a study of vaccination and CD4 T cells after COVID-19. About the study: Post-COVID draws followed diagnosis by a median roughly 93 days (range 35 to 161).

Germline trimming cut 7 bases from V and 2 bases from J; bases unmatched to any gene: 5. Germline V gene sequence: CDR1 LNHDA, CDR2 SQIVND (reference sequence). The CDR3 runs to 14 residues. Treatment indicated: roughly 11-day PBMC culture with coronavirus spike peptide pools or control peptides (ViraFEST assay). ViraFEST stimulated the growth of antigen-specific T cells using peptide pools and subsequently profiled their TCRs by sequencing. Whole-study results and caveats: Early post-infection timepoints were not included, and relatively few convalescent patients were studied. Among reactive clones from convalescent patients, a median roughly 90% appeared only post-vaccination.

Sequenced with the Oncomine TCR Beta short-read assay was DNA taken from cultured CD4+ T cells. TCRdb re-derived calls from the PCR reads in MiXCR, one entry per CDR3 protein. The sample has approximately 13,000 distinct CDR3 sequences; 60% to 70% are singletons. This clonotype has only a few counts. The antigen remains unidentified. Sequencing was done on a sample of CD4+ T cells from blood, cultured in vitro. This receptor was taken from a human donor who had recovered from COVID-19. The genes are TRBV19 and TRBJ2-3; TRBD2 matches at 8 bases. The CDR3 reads CASKLAAHTDTQYF. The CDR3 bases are TGTGCCAGTAAACTAGCGGCCCACACAGATACGCAGTATTTT.